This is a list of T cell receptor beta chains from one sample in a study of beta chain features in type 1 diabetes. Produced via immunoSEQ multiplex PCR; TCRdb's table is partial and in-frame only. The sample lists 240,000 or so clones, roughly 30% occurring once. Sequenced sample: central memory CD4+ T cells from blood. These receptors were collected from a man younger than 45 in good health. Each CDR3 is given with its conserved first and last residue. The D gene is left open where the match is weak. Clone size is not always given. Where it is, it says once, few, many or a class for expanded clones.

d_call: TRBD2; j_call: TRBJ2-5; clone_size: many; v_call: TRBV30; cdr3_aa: CAWSPGLAVETQYF; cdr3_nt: TGTGCCTGGAGTCCGGGACTAGCGGTAGAGACCCAGTACTTC
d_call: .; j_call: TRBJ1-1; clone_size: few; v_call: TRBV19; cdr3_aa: CASSEGGMNTEAFF; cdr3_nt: TGTGCCAGTAGTGAGGGAGGGATGAACACTGAAGCTTTCTTT
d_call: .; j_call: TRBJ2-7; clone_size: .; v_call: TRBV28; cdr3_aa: CASTGTRTYEQYF; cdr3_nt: TGTGCCAGCACAGGGACACGAACCTACGAGCAGTACTTC
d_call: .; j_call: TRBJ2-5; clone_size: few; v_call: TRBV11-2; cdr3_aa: CASSPRGRGWETQYF; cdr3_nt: TGTGCCAGCAGCCCCCGAGGGAGGGGGTGGGAGACCCAGTACTTC
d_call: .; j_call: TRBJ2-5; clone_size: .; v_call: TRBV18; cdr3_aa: CASSPAQGAGETQYF; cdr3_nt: TGTGCCAGCTCACCGGCACAGGGAGCGGGCGAGACCCAGTACTTC
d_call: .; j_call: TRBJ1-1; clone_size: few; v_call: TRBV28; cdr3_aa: CASKGVVTEAFF; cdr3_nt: TGTGCCAGCAAGGGGGTTGTAACTGAAGCTTTCTTT
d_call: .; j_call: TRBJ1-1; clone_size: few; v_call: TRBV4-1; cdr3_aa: CASSQGDTNTEAFF; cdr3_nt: TGCGCCAGCAGCCAAGGGGACACCAACACTGAAGCTTTCTTT
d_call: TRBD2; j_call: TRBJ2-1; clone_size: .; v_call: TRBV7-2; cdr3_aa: CASSPRLAGGDNEQFF; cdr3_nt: TGTGCCAGCAGCCCTAGACTAGCGGGAGGGGACAATGAGCAGTTCTTC
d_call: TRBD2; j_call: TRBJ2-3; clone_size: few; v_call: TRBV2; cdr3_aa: CASSDQGLATYF; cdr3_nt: TGTGCCAGCAGTGATCAGGGACTAGCTACCTATTTT
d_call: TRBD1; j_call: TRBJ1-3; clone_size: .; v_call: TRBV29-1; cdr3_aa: CSVETGTSGNTIYF; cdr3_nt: TGCAGCGTTGAGACAGGGACCTCTGGAAACACCATATATTTT
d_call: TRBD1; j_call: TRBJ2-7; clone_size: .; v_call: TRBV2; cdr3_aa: CASRDRDRNEQYF; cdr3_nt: TGTGCCAGCAGAGACAGGGATAGGAACGAGCAGTACTTC
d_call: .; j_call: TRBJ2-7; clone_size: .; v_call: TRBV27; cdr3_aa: CASSLAGPSYEQYF; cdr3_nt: TGTGCCAGCAGTTTAGCGGGGCCCTCCTACGAGCAGTACTTC
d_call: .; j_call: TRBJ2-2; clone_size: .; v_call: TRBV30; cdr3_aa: CAWTLGVGTGELFF; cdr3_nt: TGTGCCTGGACTTTAGGGGTTGGCACCGGGGAGCTGTTTTTT
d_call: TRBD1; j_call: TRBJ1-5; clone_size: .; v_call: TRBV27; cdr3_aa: CASSLIGGAGQPQHF; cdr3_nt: TGTGCCAGCAGTTTAATAGGGGGCGCGGGTCAGCCCCAGCATTTT
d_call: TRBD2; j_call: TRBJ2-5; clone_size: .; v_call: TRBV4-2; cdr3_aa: CASSQGGGASGTQYF; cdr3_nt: TGTGCCAGCAGCCAAGGCGGGGGGGCCTCTGGGACCCAGTACTTC
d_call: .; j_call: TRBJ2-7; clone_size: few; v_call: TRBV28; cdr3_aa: CASSSPTGGHEQYF; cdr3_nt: TGTGCCAGCAGCTCCCCGACTGGGGGCCACGAGCAGTACTTC
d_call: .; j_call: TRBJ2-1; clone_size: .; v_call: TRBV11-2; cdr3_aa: CASSLPAYNEQFF; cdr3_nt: TGTGCCAGCAGCTTACCGGCCTACAATGAGCAGTTCTTC
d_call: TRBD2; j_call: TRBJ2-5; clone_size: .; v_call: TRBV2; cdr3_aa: CASTSGDQETQYF; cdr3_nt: TGTGCCAGCACTAGCGGGGACCAAGAGACCCAGTACTTC
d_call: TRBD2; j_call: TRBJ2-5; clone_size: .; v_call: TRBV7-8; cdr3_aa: CASSSTSSGGGTQYF; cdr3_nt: TGTGCCAGCAGCTCCACTTCTAGCGGGGGAGGGACCCAGTACTTC
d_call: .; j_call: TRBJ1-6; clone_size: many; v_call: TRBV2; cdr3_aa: CASSESSLHF; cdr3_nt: TGTGCCAGCAGTGAATCGTCCCTCCACTTT
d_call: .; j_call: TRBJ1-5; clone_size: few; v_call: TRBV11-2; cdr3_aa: CASSLTPTANQPQHF; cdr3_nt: TGTGCCAGCAGCTTAACACCGACAGCTAATCAGCCCCAGCATTTT
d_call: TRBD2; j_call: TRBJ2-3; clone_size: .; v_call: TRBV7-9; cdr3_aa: CASSGTSGGLPDTQYF; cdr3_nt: TGTGCCAGCAGCGGGACTAGCGGGGGCCTGCCAGATACGCAGTATTTT
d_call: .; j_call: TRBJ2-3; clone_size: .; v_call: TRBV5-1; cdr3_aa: CASSLASDTQYF; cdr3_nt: TGCGCCAGCAGCTTGGCGTCAGATACGCAGTATTTT
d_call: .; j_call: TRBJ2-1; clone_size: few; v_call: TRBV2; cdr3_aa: CASRARDNYNEQFF; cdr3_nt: TGTGCCAGCAGGGCCCGGGACAACTACAATGAGCAGTTCTTC
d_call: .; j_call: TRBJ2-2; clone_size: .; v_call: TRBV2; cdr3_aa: CASIKEASTGELFF; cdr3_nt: TGTGCCAGCATTAAGGAGGCGAGCACCGGGGAGCTGTTTTTT
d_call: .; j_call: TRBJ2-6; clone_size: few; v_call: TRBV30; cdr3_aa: CALRTSGANVLTF; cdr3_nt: TGTGCCTTGAGGACCTCTGGGGCCAACGTCCTGACTTTC
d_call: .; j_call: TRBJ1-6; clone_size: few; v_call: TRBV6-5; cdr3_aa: CASSYGSGGNNSPLHF; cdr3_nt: TGTGCCAGCAGTTACGGGTCTGGGGGCAATAATTCACCCCTCCACTTT
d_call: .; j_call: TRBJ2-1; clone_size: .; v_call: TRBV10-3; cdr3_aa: CAISERTDPEFF; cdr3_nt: TGTGCCATCAGTGAGAGGACGGATCCGGAGTTCTTC
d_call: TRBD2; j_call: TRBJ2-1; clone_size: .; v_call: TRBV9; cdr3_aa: CASSVNSGGYSSYNEQFF; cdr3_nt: TGTGCCAGCAGCGTAAATAGCGGGGGCTACAGCTCCTACAATGAGCAGTTCTTC
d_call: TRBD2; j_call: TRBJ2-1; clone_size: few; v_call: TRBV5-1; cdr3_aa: CASSFELAESEQFF; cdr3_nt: TGCGCCAGCAGCTTCGAGCTAGCGGAAAGTGAGCAGTTCTTC
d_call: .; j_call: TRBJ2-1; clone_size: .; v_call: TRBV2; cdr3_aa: CASSGGQIYNEQFF; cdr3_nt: TGTGCCAGCAGTGGAGGTCAGATCTACAATGAGCAGTTCTTC
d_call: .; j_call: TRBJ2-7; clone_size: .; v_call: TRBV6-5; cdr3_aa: CASKGGAYEQYF; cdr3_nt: TGTGCCAGCAAGGGGGGAGCCTACGAGCAGTACTTC
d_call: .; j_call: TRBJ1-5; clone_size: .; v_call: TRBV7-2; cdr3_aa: CASSLGQQRNQPQHF; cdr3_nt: TGTGCCAGCAGCTTAGGACAGCAGCGCAATCAGCCCCAGCATTTT
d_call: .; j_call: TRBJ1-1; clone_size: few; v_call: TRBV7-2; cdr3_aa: CASSLSAGTNTEAFF; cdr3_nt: TGTGCCAGCAGCTTAAGTGCAGGGACGAACACTGAAGCTTTCTTT
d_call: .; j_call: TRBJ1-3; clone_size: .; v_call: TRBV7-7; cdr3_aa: CASSPTRTDSGNTIYF; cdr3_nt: TGTGCCAGCAGCCCCACCAGGACAGACTCTGGAAACACCATATATTTT
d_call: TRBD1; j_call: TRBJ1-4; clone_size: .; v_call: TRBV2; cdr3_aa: CASSEQGQLNEKLFF; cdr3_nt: TGTGCCAGCAGTGAGCAGGGACAGCTTAATGAAAAACTGTTTTTT
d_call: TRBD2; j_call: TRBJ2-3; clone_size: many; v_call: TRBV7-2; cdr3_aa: CASSSRLAGGSDTQYF; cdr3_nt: TGTGCCAGCAGCTCCCGACTAGCGGGGGGGTCAGATACGCAGTATTTT
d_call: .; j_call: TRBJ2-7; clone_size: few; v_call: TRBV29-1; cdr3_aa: CSVAGSKYEQYF; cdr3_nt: TGCAGCGTTGCTGGGAGTAAGTACGAGCAGTACTTC
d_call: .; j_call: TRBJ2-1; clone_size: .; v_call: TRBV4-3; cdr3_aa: CASSQGVLARSEQFF; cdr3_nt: TGCGCCAGCAGCCAGGGCGTCCTAGCGAGATCTGAGCAGTTCTTC
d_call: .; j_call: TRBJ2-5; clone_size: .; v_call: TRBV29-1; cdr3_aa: CSETGTDQETQYF; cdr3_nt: TGCAGCGAAACCGGGACGGACCAAGAGACCCAGTACTTC